This TCR beta chain appears in the sequencing data of a study of blood T cell repertoires in COVID-19. Study context: T cells, B-cell-depleted T cells, or PBMCs provided the cDNA or gDNA that served as material.

Assay: immunoSEQ multiplex PCR; the TCRdb copy retains only in-frame clones and omits some. The sample shows about 400,000 clones, nearly 90% of them seen only once. J was trimmed by 4 bases and V by 1 base; bases with no gene match: 7. The CDR3 runs 17 residues. Germline values: CDR1 GTSNPN, CDR2 SVGIG (reference sequence). Clinical histories supplied by participants themselves formed the basis of cohort assignment. The study counted Cohort 3 donors as recovered given two negative PCRs, clearance, or symptom resolution. The chain recombines TRBV30 with TRBJ1-6, with 10 bases matching TRBD1. Source material: PBMCs or T cells enriched from blood (not recorded which). This sequence originates from a woman aged 25 to 39 who had recovered from COVID-19. The CDR3 loop reads CAWSGDRGFLYNSPLHF. The DNA of the CDR3 is TGTGCCTGGAGTGGGGACAGGGGCTTCCTATATAATTCACCCCTCCACTTT.